Reported below is one T cell receptor beta chain. The entry originates in a study of blood T cell repertoires in COVID-19. Overall study: Sources were T cells, B-cell-depleted T cells, or PBMCs; the material itself was cDNA or gDNA.

Germline V gives CDR1 SGHAT, CDR2 FQNNGV. This CDR3 contains 15 residues. V was clipped by 5 bases and J by 7 bases, with 18 bases between them. Original methodology: Amplification of reference gene primers was used by the study to estimate nucleated cell counts. Sequencing was performed with immunoSEQ multiplex PCR; in TCRdb, only in-frame clones are kept and a portion is missing. The D gene and trimming were derived from the DNA, and the V and J assignments and clone size from that table. The sample lists 30,000 to 35,000 clones; around 82% were seen once. The source is a man of 80 years or more with active or convalescent COVID-19. Sequences were obtained from peripheral blood. The chain is built from TRBV11-2 and TRBJ2-1, with a tentative D call TRBD2 (5 bases). As DNA, the CDR3 is TGTGCCAGCAGCCTCACGGGGATTGTTAATAATGAGCAGTTCTTC. Translating gives CASSLTGIVNNEQFF. Filled out from reference TRBV11-2 and TRBJ2-1, the complete variable domain reads EAGVAQSPRYKIIEKRQSVAFWCNPISGHATLYWYQQILGQGPKLLIQFQNNGVVDDSQLPKDRFSAERLKGVDSTLKIQPAKLEDSAVYLCASSLTGIVNNEQFFGPGTRLTVL.